One TCR beta chain is described in this entry. The CDR3 extends 3 residues past the end of the read, so its final part is completed from the germline J gene. This entry is derived from a study of T cells in women clearing cervical HPV infection. As for the study in general: Controls' single incident HPV16 infection cleared within 12 months without precancer. Case blood drawn at lesion detection; control blood after infection cleared. For cases, blood was sampled a median roughly 150 days after lesion detection, interquartile range roughly 90 to 230 days.

TCR beta CDR3 amplified by multiplex PCR from approximately 1,100 ng genomic DNA. Profiled with immunoSEQ multiplex PCR; TCRdb holds only in-frame clones, not every one. The sample totals some 40,000 clones. Germline CDR1 reads LNHDA; CDR2 reads SQIVND (reference sequence). The CDR3 spans 14 residues. The sequenced sample consisted of blood buffy coat. This TCR was recovered from a woman between 18 and 70 years old with a cervical HPV16 infection that either progressed to CIN3+ or cleared (not recorded which). The V gene is TRBV19, the J gene TRBJ1-2, with D possibly being TRBD1 (5 bases). Incomplete CDR3 DNA: TGTGCCAGTAGTGTGTTAGCGGACACAGATACC. Translation gives CASSVLADTDT. The whole CDR3 sequence reads CASSVLADTDTYTF.